This T cell receptor beta chain was identified in a study of T cell repertoires in cytomegalovirus infection. Study summary: It was recently identified HLA-C-restricted and well-studied HLA-B-restricted CMV epitopes that the study used. Indications of both CMV infection and matching HLA type were provided by public TCR beta signatures. General study points: It was HLA-C-restricted CMV-specific TCR beta clonotypes that dominated the response ex vivo. Carriers of CMV and the relevant HLA type were discriminated by public TCR beta frequency.

V was trimmed by 7 bases and J by 7 bases, leaving 15 bases between them. Germline CDR1 reads MNHEY; CDR2 reads SMNVEV (reference sequence). CDR3 size: 13 residues. There are a few counts of this clonotype. What it recognizes is unknown. TCRdb fed the reads into MiXCR, producing one record per CDR3 protein. The table shows about 900,000 distinct CDR3 sequences, with approximately 32% occurring only once. The sequence derives from a human donor in good health (CMV status not recorded). Some clones in this sample may be carry-over from other donors' samples. The rearrangement joins TRBV27 to TRBJ2-3; D is unclear. The source was cultured CD8+ T cells from PBMCs, collected from culture after CMV antigen stimulation. The CDR3 nucleotides read TGTGCCAGCACGGGTGACCGGGCACATACGCAGTATTTT. Its translation: CASTGDRAHTQYF.